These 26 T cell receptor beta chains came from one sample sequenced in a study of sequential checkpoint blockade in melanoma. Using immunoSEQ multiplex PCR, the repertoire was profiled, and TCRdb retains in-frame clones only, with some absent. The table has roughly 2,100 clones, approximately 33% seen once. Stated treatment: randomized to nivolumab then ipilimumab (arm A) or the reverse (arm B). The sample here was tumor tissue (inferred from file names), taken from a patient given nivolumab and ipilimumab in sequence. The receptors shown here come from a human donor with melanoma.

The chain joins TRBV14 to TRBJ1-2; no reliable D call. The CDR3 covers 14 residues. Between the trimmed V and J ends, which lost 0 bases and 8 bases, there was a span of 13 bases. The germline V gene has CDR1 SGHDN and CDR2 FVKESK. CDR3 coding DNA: TGTGCCAGCAGCCAAGACAGGATGTGGATCGGCTACACCTTC. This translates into CASSQDRMWIGYTF. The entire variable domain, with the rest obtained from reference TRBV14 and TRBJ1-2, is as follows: EAGVTQFPSHSVIEKGQTVTLRCDPISGHDNLYWYRRVMGKEIKFLLHFVKESKQDESGMPNNRFLAERTGGTYSTLKVQPAELEDSGVYFCASSQDRMWIGYTFGSGTRLTVV.

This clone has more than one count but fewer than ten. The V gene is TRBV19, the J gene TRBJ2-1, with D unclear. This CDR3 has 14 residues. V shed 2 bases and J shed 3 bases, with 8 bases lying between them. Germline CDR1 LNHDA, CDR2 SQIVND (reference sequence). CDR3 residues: CASSISPSYNEQFF. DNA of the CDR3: TGTGCCAGTAGTATATCCCCCAGCTACAATGAGCAGTTCTTC.

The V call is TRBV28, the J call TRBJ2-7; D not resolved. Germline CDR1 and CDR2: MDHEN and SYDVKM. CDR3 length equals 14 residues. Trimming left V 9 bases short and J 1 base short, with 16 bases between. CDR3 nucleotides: TGTGCCAGTACTCCAAAACGGTTTTCCTACGAGCAGTACTTC. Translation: CASTPKRFSYEQYF.

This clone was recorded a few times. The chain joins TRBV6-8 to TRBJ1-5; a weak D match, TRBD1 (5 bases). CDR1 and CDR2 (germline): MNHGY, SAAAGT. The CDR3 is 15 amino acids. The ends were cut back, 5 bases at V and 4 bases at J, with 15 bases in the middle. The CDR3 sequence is CASSPITGGNQPQHF. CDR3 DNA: TGTGCCAGCAGTCCTATTACGGGGGGGAATCAGCCCCAGCATTTT.

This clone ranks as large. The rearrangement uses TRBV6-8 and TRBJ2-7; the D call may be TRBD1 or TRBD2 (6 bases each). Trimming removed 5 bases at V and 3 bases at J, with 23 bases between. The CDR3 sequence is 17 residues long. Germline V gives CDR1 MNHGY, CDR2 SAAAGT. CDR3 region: CASSEEVRTGARYEQYF. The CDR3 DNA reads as TGTGCCAGCAGTGAGGAGGTTCGTACGGGGGCCCGCTACGAGCAGTACTTC.

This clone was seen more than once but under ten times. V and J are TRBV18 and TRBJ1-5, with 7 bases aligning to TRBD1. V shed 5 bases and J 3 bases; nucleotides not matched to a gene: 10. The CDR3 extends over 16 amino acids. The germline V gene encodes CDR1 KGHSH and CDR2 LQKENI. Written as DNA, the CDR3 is TGTGCCAGCTCAAACAGACAGGGAGCGCACAATCAGCCCCAGCATTTT. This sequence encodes CASSNRQGAHNQPQHF.

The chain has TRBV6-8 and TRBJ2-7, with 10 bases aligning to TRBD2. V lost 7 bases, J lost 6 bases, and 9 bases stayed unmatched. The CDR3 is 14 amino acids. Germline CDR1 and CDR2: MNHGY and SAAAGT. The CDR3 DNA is TGTGCCAGCAAACCGGGACTAGCGTCGGTCGAGCAGTACTTC. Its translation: CASKPGLASVEQYF.

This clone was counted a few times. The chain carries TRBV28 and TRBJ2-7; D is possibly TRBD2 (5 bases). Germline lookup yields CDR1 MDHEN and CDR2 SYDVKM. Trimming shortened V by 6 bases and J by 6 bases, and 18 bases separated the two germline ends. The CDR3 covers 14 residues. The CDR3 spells CASSRATRNGEQYF. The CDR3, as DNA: TGTGCCAGCAGCCGGGCTACTAGGAATGGCGAGCAGTACTTC.

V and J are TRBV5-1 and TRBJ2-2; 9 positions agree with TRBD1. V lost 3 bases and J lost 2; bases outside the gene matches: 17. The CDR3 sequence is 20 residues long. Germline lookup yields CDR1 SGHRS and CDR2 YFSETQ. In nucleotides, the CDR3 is TGCGCCAGCAGCTCATCCGGGACAGGGTCCCGCGGGAGAAACACCGGGGAGCTGTTTTTT. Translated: CASSSSGTGSRGRNTGELFF.

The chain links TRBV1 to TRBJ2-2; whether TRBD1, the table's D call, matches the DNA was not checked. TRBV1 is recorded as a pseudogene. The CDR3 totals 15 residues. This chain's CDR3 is CASSREQGNTGELFF. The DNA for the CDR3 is TGCGCCAGCAGCCGAGAACAGGGGAACACCGGGGAGCTGTTTTTT.

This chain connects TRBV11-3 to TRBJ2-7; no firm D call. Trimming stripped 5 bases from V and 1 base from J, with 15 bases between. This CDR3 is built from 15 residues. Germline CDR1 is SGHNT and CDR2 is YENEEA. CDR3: CASSPASEGSYEQYF. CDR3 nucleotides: TGTGCCAGCAGCCCAGCAAGCGAAGGTTCCTACGAGCAGTACTTC.

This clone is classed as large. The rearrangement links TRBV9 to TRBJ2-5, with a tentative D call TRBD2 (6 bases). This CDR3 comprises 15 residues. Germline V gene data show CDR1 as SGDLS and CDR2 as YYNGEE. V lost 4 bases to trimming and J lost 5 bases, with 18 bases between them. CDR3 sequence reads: CASSLRSGVRETQYF. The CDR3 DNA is TGTGCCAGCAGCTTACGATCGGGAGTAAGGGAGACCCAGTACTTC.

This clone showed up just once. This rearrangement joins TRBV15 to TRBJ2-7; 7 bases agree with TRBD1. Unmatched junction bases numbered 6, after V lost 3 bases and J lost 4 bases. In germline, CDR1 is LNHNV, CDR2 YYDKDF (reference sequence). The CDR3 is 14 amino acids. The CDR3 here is CATSRGTDSYEQYF. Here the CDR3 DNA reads TGTGCCACCAGCAGGGGGACAGACTCATACGAGCAGTACTTC.

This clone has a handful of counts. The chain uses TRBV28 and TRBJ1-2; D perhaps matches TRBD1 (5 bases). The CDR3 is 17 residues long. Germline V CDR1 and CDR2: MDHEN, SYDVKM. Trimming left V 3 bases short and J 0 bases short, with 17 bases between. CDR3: CASSFPGTQGANYGYTF. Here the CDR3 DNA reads TGTGCCAGCAGTTTCCCCGGGACCCAAGGAGCTAACTATGGCTACACCTTC.

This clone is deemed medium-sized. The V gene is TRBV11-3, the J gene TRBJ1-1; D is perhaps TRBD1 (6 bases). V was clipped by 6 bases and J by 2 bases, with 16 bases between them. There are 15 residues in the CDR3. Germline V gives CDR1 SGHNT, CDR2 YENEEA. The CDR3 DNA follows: TGTGCCAGCAGAGCACAGGGTAAGGGAAACACTGAAGCTTTCTTT. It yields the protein CASRAQGKGNTEAFF.

The CDR3 here is CSVSRQETEAFF. CDR3 DNA sequence: TGCAGCGTTTCGAGACAGGAAACTGAAGCTTTCTTT. This rearrangement joins TRBV29-1 to TRBJ1-1, with TRBD1 as a possible D gene (6 bases). This CDR3 spans 12 amino acids. Trimming cost V 5 bases and J 5 bases, with 12 bases left between them. Looked up from germline, CDR1 is SQVTM and CDR2 is ANQGSEA.

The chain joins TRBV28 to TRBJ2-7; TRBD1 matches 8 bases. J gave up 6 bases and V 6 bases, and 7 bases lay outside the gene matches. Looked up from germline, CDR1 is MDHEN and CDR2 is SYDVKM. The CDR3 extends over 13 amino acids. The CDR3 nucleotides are TGTGCCAGCAGAACTACCCAGGGGGCCGAGCAGTACTTC. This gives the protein CASRTTQGAEQYF. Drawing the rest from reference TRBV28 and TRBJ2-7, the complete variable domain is DVKVTQSSRYLVKRTGEKVFLECVQDMDHENMFWYRQDPGLGLRLIYFSYDVKMKEKGDIPEGYSVSREKKERFSLILESASTNQTSMYLCASRTTQGAEQYFGPGTRLTVT.

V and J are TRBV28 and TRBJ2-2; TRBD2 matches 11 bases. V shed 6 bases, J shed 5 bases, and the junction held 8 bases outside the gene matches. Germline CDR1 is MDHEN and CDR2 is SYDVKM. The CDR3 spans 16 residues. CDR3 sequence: CASRTSGILGTGELFF. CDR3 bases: TGTGCCAGCAGGACTAGCGGGATTCTAGGAACCGGGGAGCTGTTTTTT. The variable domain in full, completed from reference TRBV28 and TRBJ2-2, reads DVKVTQSSRYLVKRTGEKVFLECVQDMDHENMFWYRQDPGLGLRLIYFSYDVKMKEKGDIPEGYSVSREKKERFSLILESASTNQTSMYLCASRTSGILGTGELFFGEGSRLTVL.

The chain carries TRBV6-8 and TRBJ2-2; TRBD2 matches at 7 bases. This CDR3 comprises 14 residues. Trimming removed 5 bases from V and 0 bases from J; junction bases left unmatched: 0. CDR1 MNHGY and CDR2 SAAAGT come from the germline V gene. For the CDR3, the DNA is TGTGCCAGCAGTAGCGGGACGAACACCGGGGAGCTGTTTTTT. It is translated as CASSSGTNTGELFF.

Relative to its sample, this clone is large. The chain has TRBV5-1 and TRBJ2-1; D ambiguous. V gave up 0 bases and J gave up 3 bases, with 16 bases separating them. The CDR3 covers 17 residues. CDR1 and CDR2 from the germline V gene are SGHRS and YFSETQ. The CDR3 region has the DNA TGCGCCAGCAGCTTGGCTCCGGGCCACGGCTTCTACAATGAGCAGTTCTTC. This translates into CASSLAPGHGFYNEQFF.

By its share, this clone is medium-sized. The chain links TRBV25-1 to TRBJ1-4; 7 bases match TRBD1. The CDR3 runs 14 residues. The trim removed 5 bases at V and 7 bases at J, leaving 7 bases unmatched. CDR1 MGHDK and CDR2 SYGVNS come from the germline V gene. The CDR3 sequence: CASSPNRGAEKLFF. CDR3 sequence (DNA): TGTGCCAGCAGTCCCAACAGGGGTGCTGAAAAACTGTTTTTT.

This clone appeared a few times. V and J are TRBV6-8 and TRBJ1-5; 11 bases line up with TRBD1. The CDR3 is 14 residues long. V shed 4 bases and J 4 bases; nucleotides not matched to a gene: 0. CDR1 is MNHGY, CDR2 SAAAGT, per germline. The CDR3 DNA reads TGTGCCAGCAGTTGGGACAGGGGGAATCAGCCCCAGCATTTT. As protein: CASSWDRGNQPQHF.

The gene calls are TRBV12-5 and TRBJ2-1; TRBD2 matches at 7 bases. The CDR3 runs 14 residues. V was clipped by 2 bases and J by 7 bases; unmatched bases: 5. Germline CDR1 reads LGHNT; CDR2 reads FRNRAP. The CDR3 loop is CASGLWGGRNEQFF. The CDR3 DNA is TGTGCTAGTGGTTTGTGGGGGGGTCGGAATGAGCAGTTCTTC.

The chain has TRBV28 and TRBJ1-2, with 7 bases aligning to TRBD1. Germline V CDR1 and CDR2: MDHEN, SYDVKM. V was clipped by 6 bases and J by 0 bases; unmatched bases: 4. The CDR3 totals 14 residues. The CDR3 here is CASSSGQPNYGYTF. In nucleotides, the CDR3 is TGTGCCAGCAGCTCGGGACAGCCTAACTATGGCTACACCTTC.

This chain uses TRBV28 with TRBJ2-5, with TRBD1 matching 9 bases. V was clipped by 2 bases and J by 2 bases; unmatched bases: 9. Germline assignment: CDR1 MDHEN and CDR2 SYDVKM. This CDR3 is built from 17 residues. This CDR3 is CASSLTWNRGPQETQYF. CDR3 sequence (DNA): TGTGCCAGCAGTTTAACGTGGAACAGGGGGCCTCAAGAGACCCAGTACTTC.

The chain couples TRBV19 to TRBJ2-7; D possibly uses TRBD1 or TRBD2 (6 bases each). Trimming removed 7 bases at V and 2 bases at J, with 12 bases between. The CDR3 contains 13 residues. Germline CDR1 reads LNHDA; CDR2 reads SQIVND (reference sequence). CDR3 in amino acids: CASTPGAAYEQYF. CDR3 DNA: TGTGCCAGTACCCCGGGGGCCGCCTACGAGCAGTACTTC.